Below, 28 T cell receptor beta chains from the same sample are listed, as sequenced in a study of CD8+CD57+ T cells in acquired aplastic anemia. Researchers used genomic DNA as the template to profile TCR beta VDJ and CDR3. Each CDR3 protein is one row after TCRdb ran MiXCR on the reads. The sample lists around 430,000 distinct CDR3 sequences; around a third were seen once. Individuals selected for sequencing had exhibited CD8+CD57+ cell expansion on flow cytometry. The sample consisted of sorted CD4+, CD8+, or CD8+CD57+ T cells (not recorded which) from PBMCs. These receptors came from a human donor with aplastic anemia.

This rearrangement joins TRBV7-9 to TRBJ1-1; 10 bases fit TRBD1. Unmatched junction bases numbered 6, after V lost 6 bases and J lost 2 bases. The CDR3 runs to 15 residues. The germline V gene has CDR1 SEHNR and CDR2 FQNEAQ (reference sequence). In DNA, the CDR3 is TGTGCCAGCAGTAGACAGGGGGCTCTCAACACTGAAGCTTTCTTT. This sequence encodes CASSRQGALNTEAFF.

The chain employs TRBV15 and TRBJ2-4; TRBD2 agrees at 9 bases. Germline V CDR1 and CDR2: LNHNV, YYDKDF (reference sequence). The J segment lost 9 bases and the V segment lost 11 bases, leaving 14 bases of the junction unmatched. There are 14 residues in the CDR3. The CDR3 sequence: CAGSGGQRRGIQYF. The CDR3 nucleotides read TGTGCCGGTAGCGGGGGACAGAGAAGAGGCATTCAGTACTTC.

The chain employs TRBV11-2 and TRBJ2-2; no reliable D call. Germline CDR1 SGHAT, CDR2 FQNNGV. V dropped 4 bases and J dropped 0 bases, with 9 bases sitting between them. This CDR3 is 15 amino acids long. The CDR3 spells CASSSNLANTGELFF. CDR3 nucleotides: TGTGCCAGCAGCTCAAACCTTGCGAACACCGGGGAGCTGTTTTTT.

This clonotype was detected ten times or more. The V and J genes are TRBV10-2 and TRBJ2-3, with D possibly matching TRBD1 (5 bases). The CDR3 length is 14 residues. Germline CDR1 reads WSHSY; CDR2 reads SAAADI. Trimming removed 0 bases from V and 2 bases from J, with 6 bases in between. The CDR3 region is CASSESDITDTQYF. CDR3 DNA: TGCGCCAGCAGTGAGTCGGACATCACAGATACGCAGTATTTT.

This clonotype was observed many times. V and J are TRBV2 and TRBJ1-1, with D possibly TRBD1 on 5 matching bases. CDR1 SNHLY and CDR2 FYNNEI come from the germline V gene. V lost 2 bases, J lost 6 bases, and 10 bases lay in between. The CDR3 spans 13 residues. CDR3 in DNA: TGTGCCAGCAGTGAAACACGGGACCCTGAAGCTTTCTTT. Its protein is CASSETRDPEAFF.

Details on this clonotype: Just one base apart from a much larger clone, this may be a read error. The chain recombines TRBV25-1 with TRBJ2-7; D perhaps matches TRBD2 (7 bases). The V gene's germline CDR1 is MGHDK and CDR2 SYGVNS. CDR3 length: 16 residues. The CDR3 DNA sequence: TGTGCCAGCAGCGTAGGGGGGAGCGGGAAGGCTTACGAGCAGCACTTC. Translated, it gives CASSVGGSGKAYEQHF.

This clonotype was recorded many times. This sequence joins TRBV20-1 and TRBJ1-5; D possibly corresponds to TRBD1 (6 bases). Germline CDR1 DFQATT, CDR2 SNEGSKA (reference sequence). This CDR3 is built from 12 residues. Between the trimmed V and J ends, which lost 5 bases and 7 bases, there was a span of 12 bases. The CDR3 nucleotides read TGCAGTGCTCGACAGGTCGGACAGCCCCAGCATTTT. It encodes CSARQVGQPQHF.

The chain combines TRBV5-6 with TRBJ2-7; 7 bases are shared with TRBD1. The trim removed 3 bases at V and 2 bases at J, leaving 5 bases unmatched. Germline CDR1 reads SGHDT; CDR2 reads YYEEEE. The CDR3 runs 14 residues. For the CDR3, the DNA is TGTGCCAGCAGCTGGAGGACAGGTACCTACGAGCAGTACTTC. This encodes CASSWRTGTYEQYF.

This clonotype was seen ten or more times. The V and J genes are TRBV19 and TRBJ2-5; 7 positions match TRBD1. This CDR3 has 17 amino acids. The junction had 18 bases not matched to a gene; V was cut back by 4 bases and J by 7 bases. Germline loops: CDR1 LNHDA, CDR2 SQIVND (reference sequence). The CDR3 DNA reads as TGTGCCAGTAGTACCTACGTACGACAGGGACCGCCGGGGACCCAGTACTTC. As protein: CASSTYVRQGPPGTQYF.

This clonotype was counted many times. The chain combines TRBV7-2 with TRBJ2-5; TRBD1 matches at 7 bases. V was pared by 5 bases and J by 0 bases, with 6 bases of the junction left unmatched. The CDR3 covers 15 residues. Germline CDR1 reads SGHTA; CDR2 reads FQGNSA. CDR3 amino acids: CASSRGQAYQETQYF. The CDR3 nucleotides read TGTGCCAGCAGCAGAGGACAGGCGTACCAAGAGACCCAGTACTTC. Full variable domain (rest looked up from reference TRBV7-2 and TRBJ2-5): GAGVSQSPSNKVTEKGKDVELRCDPISGHTALYWYRQSLGQGLEFLIYFQGNSAPDKSGLPSDRFSAERTGGSVSTLTIQRTQQEDSAVYLCASSRGQAYQETQYFGPGTRLLVL.

Many counts were recorded for this clonotype. This chain connects TRBV9 to TRBJ2-7; 9 positions agree with TRBD2. CDR3 length equals 15 residues. Germline V CDR1 and CDR2: SGDLS, YYNGEE. The V gene end was trimmed by 0 bases and the J gene end by 3 bases; junction bases not matched to a gene: 4. CDR3 sequence: CASSVGIAGDYEQYF. Here the CDR3 DNA reads TGTGCCAGCAGCGTAGGGATAGCGGGGGACTACGAGCAGTACTTC.

J is TRBJ2-7 and V is TRBV11-2, with D maybe TRBD1 (6 bases). The CDR3 is 15 amino acids. Germline-derived CDR1 and CDR2 are SGHAT and FQNNGV. V was shortened by 3 bases and J by 2 bases, with 14 bases between the two germline ends. The CDR3 spells CASSFSRGRTYEQYF. The CDR3 region has the DNA TGTGCCAGCAGCTTTAGCAGGGGCAGAACCTACGAGCAGTACTTC.

V usage is TRBV19 and J usage is TRBJ1-1; 9 bases are a match to TRBD1. Trimming took 3 bases from V and 2 from J; bases not matched to a gene: 7. This CDR3 has 16 residues. The germline V gene has CDR1 LNHDA and CDR2 SQIVND (reference sequence). The CDR3 sequence is CASSMGTGRGNTEAFF. CDR3 nucleotide sequence: TGTGCCAGTAGTATGGGGACAGGGAGAGGAAACACTGAAGCTTTCTTT.

Regarding this clonotype: A much more abundant neighbour one base away suggests this may be a read error. CDR3 coding DNA: TGCCGTGCTGTTTCCAGGACTAGAATCGTCGAGCAGTACTTC. Translation: CRAVSRTRIVEQYF. V is TRBV20-1 and J is TRBJ2-7; 7 bases line up with TRBD2. This CDR3 comprises 14 residues. Germline V gives CDR1 DFQATT, CDR2 SNEGSKA (reference sequence).

This clonotype was recorded at least ten times. The J gene is TRBJ1-2, the V gene TRBV7-9, with D perhaps matching TRBD1 (5 bases). CDR3 length: 14 amino acids. Germline V CDR1 and CDR2: SEHNR, FQNEAQ (reference sequence). V lost 2 bases and J lost 3, with 10 bases in between. CDR3 residues: CASSLPGLDYGYTF. CDR3 nucleotides: TGTGCCAGCAGCTTACCGGGACTGGACTATGGCTACACCTTC.

This chain uses TRBV19 with TRBJ1-1, with 8 bases that match TRBD1. Trimming cost V 6 bases and J 5 bases; bases outside gene matches: 8. This CDR3 has 14 residues. Germline CDR1 LNHDA, CDR2 SQIVND (reference sequence). Written as DNA, the CDR3 is TGTGCCAGTAGAGGACAGGGTGAGTCAACTGAAGCTTTCTTT. As protein: CASRGQGESTEAFF.

The table lists this clonotype with many counts. The chain couples TRBV2 to TRBJ1-3, with D possibly matching TRBD1 (6 bases). In germline, CDR1 is SNHLY, CDR2 FYNNEI. The CDR3 consists of 15 residues. Trimming took off 3 bases at V and 3 bases at J, with 12 bases between the two ends. CDR3 in amino acids: CASSDGGGGGNTIYF. DNA of the CDR3: TGTGCCAGCAGTGATGGGGGCGGGGGTGGAAACACCATATATTTT.

The CDR3 nucleotides read TGTGCCAGCACCCCCAGGGCCCGAGGCAATGAGCAGTTCTTC. Its protein product is CASTPRARGNEQFF. V gene TRBV24-1 combines with J gene TRBJ2-1; a possible D gene is TRBD1 (5 bases). With 11 bases removed from V and 6 bases from J, the gap between germline ends came to 19 bases. Germline V gene data show CDR1 as KGHDR and CDR2 as SFDVKD. CDR3 size: 14 residues.

The J gene is TRBJ2-7, the V gene TRBV2, with D uncertain. This CDR3 region has 12 residues. The V end lost 5 bases, the J end lost 2 bases, and 7 bases lay between the germline ends. CDR1 and CDR2 (germline): SNHLY, FYNNEI. The CDR3 DNA sequence: TGTGCCAGCAGTTCCTCGGCCTACGAGCAGTACTTC. It translates to CASSSSAYEQYF.

The rearrangement links TRBV3-1 to TRBJ1-3; D gene unclear. The ends were cut back, 4 bases at V and 0 bases at J, with 7 bases in the middle. This CDR3 is 14 amino acids long. The germline V gene has CDR1 LGHDT and CDR2 YNNKEL (reference sequence). CDR3 loop: CASSRTISGNTIYF. CDR3 sequence (DNA): TGTGCCAGCAGCCGAACAATCTCTGGAAACACCATATATTTT. The full variable domain, its missing parts supplied by reference TRBV3-1 and TRBJ1-3, is DTAVSQTPKYLVTQMGNDKSIKCEQNLGHDTMYWYKQDSKKFLKIMFSYNNKELIINETVPNRFSPKSPDKAHLNLHINSLELGDSAVYFCASSRTISGNTIYFGEGSWLTVV.

This clonotype was found a few times. Written as DNA, the CDR3 is TGTGCCAGCAGCTCAGGGGATAGAAGGTCCGGGGAGCTGTTTTTT. Translated, it gives CASSSGDRRSGELFF. The rearrangement joins TRBV7-9 to TRBJ2-2; perhaps TRBD1 as D (6 bases). This CDR3 spans 15 amino acids. Per the germline V gene, CDR1 is SEHNR and CDR2 is FQNEAQ (reference sequence). V lost 4 bases and J lost 6, with 15 bases in between.

This clonotype was counted only a few times. This rearrangement joins TRBV25-1 to TRBJ1-2; D is undetermined. The V gene's germline CDR1 is MGHDK and CDR2 SYGVNS. The CDR3 loop spans 18 amino acids. Trimming cost V 3 bases and J 8 bases, with 28 bases left between them. CDR3 amino acids: CASSDSFLAAGAPRGYTF. CDR3 DNA: TGTGCCAGCAGTGACTCGTTCCTGGCCGCCGGCGCCCCTAGGGGCTACACCTTC.

This chain connects TRBV20-1 to TRBJ1-2, with a tentative D call TRBD1 (6 bases). The CDR3 length is 14 residues. With 6 bases removed from V and 4 bases from J, the gap between germline ends came to 18 bases. CDR1 and CDR2 from the germline V gene are DFQATT and SNEGSKA (reference sequence). The CDR3 is CSACYGGASYGYTF. DNA of the CDR3: TGCAGTGCCTGTTACGGGGGCGCGAGCTATGGCTACACCTTC.

This clonotype was seen repeatedly, ten times or more. The chain joins TRBV2 to TRBJ1-5; the match to TRBD1 covers 9 bases. Germline assignment: CDR1 SNHLY and CDR2 FYNNEI. Trimming removed 6 bases from V and 7 bases from J; junction bases left unmatched: 10. The CDR3 sequence is 15 residues long. CDR3 nucleotide sequence: TGTGCCAGCAGACCGGGACAGGGAACAGAACAGCCCCAGCATTTT. Its translation is CASRPGQGTEQPQHF.

As to this clonotype: This may be a read error, as it is one base from a much larger clone. The missing conserved phenylalanine or tryptophan at the end of this CDR3 makes a read error likely. The gene calls are TRBV19 and TRBJ2-1; a weak D match, TRBD2 (6 bases). Germline values: CDR1 LNHDA, CDR2 SQIVND (reference sequence). The V and J ends lost 7 bases and 6 bases respectively, with 13 bases between them. The CDR3 loop spans 13 amino acids. The CDR3 sequence is CASKVGGTNEQFL. CDR3 sequence (DNA): TGTGCCAGTAAAGTTGGGGGGACCAATGAGCAGTTCCTC.

This clonotype was picked up a small number of times. This sequence joins TRBV20-1 and TRBJ1-3, with unresolved D. The germline CDR1 and CDR2 sequences are DFQATT and SNEGSKA (reference sequence). V dropped 5 bases and J dropped 1 base, with 6 bases sitting between them. The CDR3 has 12 amino acids. CDR3 protein: CSAWESGNTIYF. The CDR3 coding sequence is TGCAGTGCTTGGGAATCTGGAAACACCATATATTTT.

The chain employs TRBV28 and TRBJ1-2, with D unclear. CDR1 MDHEN and CDR2 SYDVKM come from the germline V gene. Trimming left V 2 bases short and J 12 bases short, with 16 bases between. CDR3 size: 13 residues. The DNA of the CDR3 is TGTGCCAGCAGTTTAATGTCATGGAAAAACGACACCTTC. This gives the protein CASSLMSWKNDTF.

This clonotype was counted once. The chain links TRBV10-3 to TRBJ2-7, with 9 bases aligning to TRBD1. The CDR3 consists of 13 residues. CDR1 ENHRY and CDR2 SYGVKD come from the germline V gene. Trimming removed 6 bases from V and 5 bases from J; junction bases left unmatched: 5. The CDR3 DNA reads TGTGCCATCAGGGGGACAGGGCCCCACGAGCAGTACTTC. Amino acids: CAIRGTGPHEQYF.